The table lists the clone carrying this TCR beta chain with a few counts. Its antigen is currently unknown. The data stem from a study of T-cell reconstitution after alpha-beta-depleted transplantation in children. Study-wide points: One year after transplant, T-cell counts and diversity came mostly from newly produced T cells.

Using unique molecular identifiers, the investigators prepared the TCRbeta library. TCRdb recomputed calls from the PCR reads with MiXCR, one row per CDR3 protein. Here the sample spans some 600,000 distinct CDR3 sequences, roughly 13% being singletons. The germline V gene has CDR1 SGHAT and CDR2 FQNNGV. The CDR3 consists of 14 residues. The V end lost 4 bases, the J end lost 7 bases, and 14 bases lay between the germline ends. The chain couples TRBV11-2 to TRBJ2-1, with no clear D. The source of this sequence is a male patient younger than 18 who had a stem cell transplant for acute myeloid leukemia, so the T cells may come from the graft donor. Sequencing used PBMCs, mostly from graft donor cells, obtained 360 days after TCRalphabeta/CD19-depleted stem cell transplant. CDR3 DNA sequence: TGTGCCAGCAGCTCTCGACCCAATGCGAATGAGCAGTTCTTC. It yields the protein CASSSRPNANEQFF.